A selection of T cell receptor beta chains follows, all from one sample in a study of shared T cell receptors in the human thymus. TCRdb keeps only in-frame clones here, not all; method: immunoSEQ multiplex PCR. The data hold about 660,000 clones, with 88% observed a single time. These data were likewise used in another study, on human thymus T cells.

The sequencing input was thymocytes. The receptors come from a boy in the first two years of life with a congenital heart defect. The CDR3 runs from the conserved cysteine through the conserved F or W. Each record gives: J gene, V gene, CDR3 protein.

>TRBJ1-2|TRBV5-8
CASSPRQGHTF
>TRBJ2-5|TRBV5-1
CASSLLLGRETQYF
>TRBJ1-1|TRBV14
CASSQGGRMVNTEAFF
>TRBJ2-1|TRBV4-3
CASSQAPVLVPYNEQFF
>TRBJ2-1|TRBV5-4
CASTLGEGTCSYNEQFF
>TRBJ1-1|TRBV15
CATSRDLIVTSEAFF
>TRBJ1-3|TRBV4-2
CASSQAGQVENTIYF
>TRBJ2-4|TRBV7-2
CASSFQRGAGGAKNIQYF
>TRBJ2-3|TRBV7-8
CASSLEGLWTDTQYF
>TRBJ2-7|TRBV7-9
CASSTLQGGYEQYF
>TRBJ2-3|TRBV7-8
CASSEGAKVVTDTQYF
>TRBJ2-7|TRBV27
CASSSAAGEVHEQYF
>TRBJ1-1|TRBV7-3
CASSAGQGVMNTEAFF
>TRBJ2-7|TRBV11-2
CASSLPPPFRGDPEQYF
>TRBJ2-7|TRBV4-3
CASSQGCFRGYF
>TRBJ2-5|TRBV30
CAWSGGRTFQETQYF
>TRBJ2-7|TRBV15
CATSRATGTYEQYF
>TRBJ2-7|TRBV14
CASSLSHPPGLLPYEQYF
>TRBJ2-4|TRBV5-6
CASTRRGGTKNIQYF
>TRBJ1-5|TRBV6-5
CASSSGAGNQPQHF
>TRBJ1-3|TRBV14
CASSQERRTGNTIYF
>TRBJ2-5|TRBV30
CAWNPGLEGKRPKIYMGTQYF
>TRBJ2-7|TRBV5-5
CASTYQRESYEQYF
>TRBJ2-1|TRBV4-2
CASSHTTGSSYNEQFF
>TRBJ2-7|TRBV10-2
CASRGFGVAGGYEQYF
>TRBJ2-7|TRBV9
CASSPRGYEQYF
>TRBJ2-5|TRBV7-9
CASSPAGQAKETQYF
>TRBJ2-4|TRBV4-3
CASSQVVLAGVKNIQYF
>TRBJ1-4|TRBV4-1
CASSQGRGHEKLFF
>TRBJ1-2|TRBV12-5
CARGDLDRNYGYTF
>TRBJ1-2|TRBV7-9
CASSRDRVNGYTF
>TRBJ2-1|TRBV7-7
CASSLAGGYNEQFF
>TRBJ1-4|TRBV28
CASSLGPPYEKLFF
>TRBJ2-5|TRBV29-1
CSAGRGRASGGGEAETQYF
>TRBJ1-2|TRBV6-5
CASSHRDTTGYTF
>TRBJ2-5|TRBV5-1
CASSPEPVEQGEETQYF
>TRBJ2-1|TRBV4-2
CASTPSGSVNEQFF
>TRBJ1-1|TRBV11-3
CASSRLGRTEAFF
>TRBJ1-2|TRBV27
CASSSLGTGGSYGYTF
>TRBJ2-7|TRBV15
CATSRFDPDRDSYEQYF
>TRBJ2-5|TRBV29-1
CSVVTEQETQYF
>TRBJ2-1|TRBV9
CASSARDGSSYNEQFF
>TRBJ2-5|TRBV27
CASSAGLAGLETQYF
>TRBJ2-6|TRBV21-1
CASGTGTYYAGANVLTF